The TCR beta chain described here comes from a study of early T cells in non-severe SARS-CoV-2 infection. MiXCR, applied by TCRdb to the 5' RACE reads, yields one record per CDR3 protein. The sample consists of tens of thousands of distinct CDR3 sequences, 10% to 15% of them appearing once. This clonotype was counted only a few times. V was pared by 3 bases and J by 3 bases, with 12 bases between. Germline CDR1 SGHTA, CDR2 FQGNSA. The CDR3 extends over 15 amino acids. Sequenced material: whole blood. The TCR sequence derives from an adult who was a healthcare worker with PCR-confirmed SARS-CoV-2 infection or an uninfected control (not recorded which). J is TRBJ2-1 and V is TRBV7-2; the D gene is possibly TRBD2 (6 bases). CDR3 sequence reads: CASSFVASDYNEQFF. CDR3 coding DNA: TGTGCCAGCAGCTTCGTGGCTAGCGACTACAATGAGCAGTTCTTC.